Following are 21 T cell receptor beta chains from one sample sequenced in a study of cytomegalovirus exposure and HLA in healthy donors. Profiled with immunoSEQ multiplex PCR; TCRdb holds only in-frame clones, not every one. The repertoire holds some 64,000 clones, with nearly 98% as singletons. The sequenced sample was PBMCs. The receptors come from a woman aged 18-29 years in good health and CMV-seropositive.

CDR3 sequence reads: CASSRDRSTEAFF. As DNA, the CDR3 is TGTGCCAGTAGTAGGGACAGGTCCACTGAAGCTTTCTTT. V usage is TRBV19 and J usage is TRBJ1-1, with 8 positions matching TRBD1. Germline V lookup: CDR1 LNHDA, CDR2 SQIVND (reference sequence). This CDR3 is 13 amino acids long. J lost 4 bases, V lost 4 bases, and 2 bases had no gene match.

The CDR3 nucleotides are TGCAGCGTCTCCACCGGGAAGAACACCGGGGAGCTGTTTTTT. It is translated as CSVSTGKNTGELFF. This chain joins TRBV29-1 and TRBJ2-2, with TRBD2 as a possible D gene (5 bases). The ends were cut back, 6 bases at V and 1 base at J, with 12 bases in the middle. CDR1 and CDR2 from the germline V gene are SQVTM and ANQGSEA. There are 14 residues in the CDR3.

This sequence joins TRBV7-9 and TRBJ2-5; tentatively, D is TRBD1 (6 bases). Germline V CDR1 and CDR2: SEHNR, FQNEAQ (reference sequence). V was shortened by 5 bases and J by 5 bases, with 18 bases between the two germline ends. The CDR3 totals 15 residues. CDR3 sequence reads: CASSRGGQPAETQYF. In DNA form, the CDR3 reads TGTGCCAGCAGCCGAGGGGGACAACCCGCGGAGACCCAGTACTTC.

This sequence joins TRBV14 and TRBJ2-2; 14 bases are shared with TRBD2. Germline CDR1 and CDR2: SGHDN and FVKESK. V shed 2 bases, J shed 3 bases, and the junction held 5 bases outside the gene matches. The CDR3 runs 18 residues. CDR3 protein: CASSQRWGLAGDTGELFF. Here the CDR3 DNA reads TGTGCCAGCAGCCAACGGTGGGGACTAGCGGGAGACACCGGGGAGCTGTTTTTT. The full variable domain, rest sourced from reference TRBV14 and TRBJ2-2, is EAGVTQFPSHSVIEKGQTVTLRCDPISGHDNLYWYRRVMGKEIKFLLHFVKESKQDESGMPNNRFLAERTGGTYSTLKVQPAELEDSGVYFCASSQRWGLAGDTGELFFGEGSRLTVL.

This clone was observed once. This chain uses TRBV7-9 with TRBJ1-3; possibly TRBD1 for D (5 bases). Trimming pared 0 bases from V and 3 bases from J, leaving 6 bases between. CDR1 SEHNR and CDR2 FQNEAQ come from the germline V gene (reference sequence). The CDR3 extends over 14 amino acids. CDR3 amino acids: CASSLAGVGNTIYF. CDR3 sequence (DNA): TGTGCCAGCAGCTTAGCAGGGGTTGGAAACACCATATATTTT.

The chain links TRBV28 to TRBJ1-4; D is ambiguous. V lost 5 bases and J lost 8, with 9 bases in between. The CDR3 consists of 12 residues. Germline CDR1 MDHEN, CDR2 SYDVKM. CDR3 amino acids: CASSRSEEKLFF. The DNA for the CDR3 is TGTGCCAGCAGTCGGAGTGAAGAAAAACTGTTTTTT.

The J gene is TRBJ2-3, the V gene TRBV5-4, with 11 bases that match TRBD1. The CDR3 loop spans 16 amino acids. In germline, CDR1 is SGHNT, CDR2 YYREEE (reference sequence). V lost 4 bases, J lost 5 bases, and 9 bases stayed unmatched. The CDR3 sequence: CASSLPGQGVGDTQYF. CDR3 DNA: TGTGCCAGCAGCCTACCGGGACAGGGGGTTGGAGATACGCAGTATTTT.

The chain links TRBV5-6 to TRBJ2-3; TRBD2 agrees at 9 bases. After removal of 4 bases from V and 4 bases from J, the junction contained 10 bases not matched to a gene. The CDR3 totals 16 residues. Germline values: CDR1 SGHDT, CDR2 YYEEEE. The CDR3 spells CASSATGTSWADTQYF. CDR3 nucleotide sequence: TGTGCCAGCAGCGCGACCGGGACTAGCTGGGCAGATACGCAGTATTTT. The full variable domain, rest sourced from reference TRBV5-6 and TRBJ2-3, is DAGVTQSPTHLIKTRGQQVTLRCSPKSGHDTVSWYQQALGQGPQFIFQYYEEEERQRGNFPDRFSGHQFPNYSSELNVNALLLGDSALYLCASSATGTSWADTQYFGPGTRLTVL.

The gene calls are TRBV27 and TRBJ2-5, with D maybe TRBD1 (6 bases). Trimming shortened V by 11 bases and J by 4 bases, and 11 bases separated the two germline ends. Per germline, CDR1 MNHEY and CDR2 SMNVEV (reference sequence). This CDR3 comprises 11 residues. The CDR3 loop reads CAVQGSETQYF. The CDR3 nucleotides read TGTGCCGTACAGGGTTCAGAGACCCAGTACTTC.

The chain recombines TRBV30 with TRBJ2-3; a possible D gene is TRBD1 (6 bases). The CDR3 is made up of 15 amino acids. Per germline, CDR1 GTSNPN and CDR2 SVGIG (reference sequence). The V and J ends lost 0 bases and 0 bases respectively, with 10 bases between them. The DNA for the CDR3 is TGTGCCTGGAGTGTAGGGGGTCCTAGCACAGATACGCAGTATTTT. Protein sequence: CAWSVGGPSTDTQYF.

The rearrangement joins TRBV12-5 to TRBJ2-3; 14 bases map to TRBD2. Germline CDR1 reads LGHNT; CDR2 reads FRNRAP. CDR3 length equals 18 residues. Germline trimming cut 1 base from V and 8 bases from J; bases unmatched to any gene: 11. CDR3 nucleotide sequence: TGTGCTAGTGGTTTGGCCACCGGGACTAGCGGGAGAAGGACTACGCAGTATTTT. Protein sequence: CASGLATGTSGRRTTQYF.

The chain couples TRBV30 to TRBJ2-7; the D is unclear. Deletions cut 3 bases from V and 3 bases from J, with 6 bases between. The length of the CDR3 is 11 residues. CDR1 and CDR2 from the germline V gene are GTSNPN and SVGIG (reference sequence). This CDR3 reads CAWSLSYEQYF. CDR3 bases: TGTGCCTGGAGCCTAAGCTACGAGCAGTACTTC.

V usage is TRBV11-2 and J usage is TRBJ2-7; no reliable D call. Germline V lookup: CDR1 SGHAT, CDR2 FQNNGV. This CDR3 is built from 12 residues. Trimming took 11 bases from V and 2 from J, leaving 13 bases between them. CDR3 loop: CALETATYEQYF. CDR3 DNA sequence: TGTGCCTTAGAAACAGCTACCTACGAGCAGTACTTC.

This chain uses TRBV9 with TRBJ1-2; D is unresolved. V was shortened by 0 bases and J by 3 bases, with 9 bases between the two germline ends. CDR1 SGDLS and CDR2 YYNGEE come from the germline V gene. The CDR3 is 14 residues long. CDR3 DNA sequence: TGTGCCAGCAGCGTAGCTGAGGGCGACTATGGCTACACCTTC. Translating it yields CASSVAEGDYGYTF. Full variable domain (missing parts from reference TRBV9 and TRBJ1-2): DSGVTQTPKHLITATGQRVTLRCSPRSGDLSVYWYQQSLDQGLQFLIQYYNGEERAKGNILERFSAQQFPDLHSELNLSSLELGDSALYFCASSVAEGDYGYTFGSGTRLTVV.

The J gene is TRBJ1-4, the V gene TRBV7-8; 11 bases match TRBD1. Germline loops: CDR1 SGHVS, CDR2 FQNEAQ. V shed 1 base, J shed 0 bases, and the junction held 1 base outside the gene matches. The CDR3 runs 17 residues. The CDR3: CASSLVGQGATNEKLFF. CDR3 nucleotides: TGTGCCAGCAGCTTAGTGGGACAGGGGGCAACTAATGAAAAACTGTTTTTT.

The chain has TRBV6-1 and TRBJ1-5; TRBD1 matches 7 bases. The CDR3 loop spans 14 amino acids. In germline, CDR1 is MNHNS, CDR2 SASEGT. V lost 4 bases and J lost 6; bases outside the gene matches: 6. CDR3 nucleotides: TGTGCCAGCAGTGGCAGACAGGGAAGTCAGCCCCAGCATTTT. It is translated as CASSGRQGSQPQHF.

The rearrangement joins TRBV29-1 to TRBJ2-2; TRBD1 aligns across 8 bases. The trim removed 3 bases at V and 3 bases at J, leaving 3 bases unmatched. CDR3 length equals 14 residues. Germline CDR1 and CDR2: SQVTM and ANQGSEA. DNA for the CDR3: TGCAGCGTTGACAAGGACAGGGACACCGGGGAGCTGTTTTTT. Its translation: CSVDKDRDTGELFF.

The chain links TRBV27 to TRBJ2-7; 11 nucleotides match TRBD2. This CDR3 comprises 14 residues. Trimming at V came to 10 bases and at J to 5 bases, leaving 10 bases not matched to a gene. Looked up from germline, CDR1 is MNHEY and CDR2 is SMNVEV (reference sequence). The CDR3 nucleotides read TGTGCCACTTGCCCTAGCGGGAGGACCCACGAGCAGTACTTC. This codes for CATCPSGRTHEQYF.

The chain employs TRBV7-9 and TRBJ2-1, with TRBD2 matching over 8 bases. Germline CDR1 and CDR2: SEHNR and FQNEAQ (reference sequence). J was trimmed by 7 bases and V by 5 bases; bases with no gene match: 10. The CDR3 extends over 15 amino acids. DNA of the CDR3: TGTGCCAGCAGCCTCAGCGGGAGTTATAGAAATGAGCAGTTCTTC. This encodes CASSLSGSYRNEQFF.

The chain employs TRBV6-6 and TRBJ1-2, with D possibly TRBD1 on 6 matching bases. Germline assignment: CDR1 MNHNY and CDR2 SVGAGI (reference sequence). CDR3 length: 14 residues. The V and J ends lost 5 bases and 5 bases respectively, with 15 bases between them. The CDR3 sequence: CASSPRGIWYGYTF. The CDR3 bases are TGTGCCAGCAGTCCCAGGGGTATTTGGTATGGCTACACCTTC.

The chain links TRBV30 to TRBJ2-1; D might be TRBD2 (7 bases). The germline CDR1 and CDR2 sequences are GTSNPN and SVGIG (reference sequence). The CDR3 is 15 amino acids. Trimming removed 4 bases from V and 1 base from J, with 14 bases in between. CDR3 nucleotides: TGTGCCTGGACCGGCAAGGGGGGGTCCTACAATGAGCAGTTCTTC. Encoded protein: CAWTGKGGSYNEQFF.